This T cell receptor (beta chain) was sequenced in a study of cytotoxic CD8 clonotypes in ibrutinib-treated CLL. The wider study: Investigators collected response samples after a median 12 months of treatment, range 6 to 36.

Assay: immunoSEQ multiplex PCR; the TCRdb copy retains only in-frame clones and omits some. The table lists some 61,000 clones, under 70% of them singletons, with roughly 5.9% in the top ten. Germline V CDR1 and CDR2: SEHNR, FQNEAQ (reference sequence). The germline V and J ends were trimmed by 2 bases and 3 bases, with 15 bases remaining between them. The CDR3 runs 16 residues. V and J are TRBV7-9 and TRBJ2-3, with D perhaps TRBD1 or TRBD2 (6 bases each). Here the sequenced sample was PBMCs, taken after 12 months of ibrutinib treatment. The TCR comes from a human donor with chronic lymphocytic leukemia. CDR3 nucleotide sequence: TGTGCCAGCAGCTTAATGTCCGGGGGCCGGACAGATACGCAGTATTTT. Its protein is CASSLMSGGRTDTQYF.